Listed below are T cell receptor beta chains from one sample, sequenced in a study of blood T cell repertoires in COVID-19. TCRdb keeps only in-frame clones here, not all; method: immunoSEQ multiplex PCR. The sample lists around 240,000 clones, about 84% occurring once. The specimen was PBMCs or T cells enriched from blood (not recorded which). All receptors derive from a woman aged 45-59 years who had recovered from COVID-19. The CDR3 runs from the conserved cysteine through the conserved F or W. The D gene is left open where the match is weak. Clone size is not always given. Where it is, it says once, few, many or a class for expanded clones.

j_call v_call d_call clone_size cdr3_nt cdr3_aa
TRBJ2-7 TRBV19 TRBD2 - TGTGCCAGTAGTATCTCGGCTAGCGGGTCCTACGAGCAGTACTTC CASSISASGSYEQYF
TRBJ1-1 TRBV19 TRBD1 - TGTGCCAGTAGCTTACAGGGGTTTAGAACTGAAGCTTTCTTT CASSLQGFRTEAFF
TRBJ1-3 TRBV7-9 - - TGTGCCAGCAGCCTTTTTTTGGCGCGGCGGAACACCATATATTTT CASSLFLARRNTIYF
TRBJ2-7 TRBV19 - few TGTGCCAGTAGTGTCACCCCTGGGGGCGCCGCAAAGCAGTACTTC CASSVTPGGAAKQYF
TRBJ1-1 TRBV19 - - TGTGCCAGTAGTATGGGGAGCCTCACTGAAGCTTTCTTT CASSMGSLTEAFF
TRBJ2-5 TRBV5-6 - - TGTGCCAGCAGCTTAGGACTCTCGGTCCAAGAGACCCAGTACTTC CASSLGLSVQETQYF
TRBJ2-3 TRBV9 TRBD2 - TGTGCCAGCAGCGTAGCGGGGGGTACGCAGTATTTT CASSVAGGTQYF
TRBJ2-7 TRBV4-3 TRBD2 - TGCGCCAGCAGCTCAAGCGGGGGGGCGGCCTACGAGCAGTACTTC CASSSSGGAAYEQYF
TRBJ1-4 TRBV4-1 - - TGCGCCAGCAGCCAACCAGTCTCTAATGAAAAACTGTTTTTT CASSQPVSNEKLFF
TRBJ1-2 TRBV9 - - TGTGCCAGCAGCGCGGGGCCAGGGGTTGGCTACACCTTC CASSAGPGVGYTF
TRBJ1-2 TRBV27 - once TGTGCCAGCAGTTTTTCGGTGAACTATGGCTACACCTTC CASSFSVNYGYTF
TRBJ2-3 TRBV10-3 TRBD2 - TGTGCCATCAGGTCGGGGGGAGCAGATACGCAGTATTTT CAIRSGGADTQYF
TRBJ1-2 TRBV5-6 - - TGTGCCAGCAGCTTGGCAGGCAGGGTAGTCTATGGCTACACCTTC CASSLAGRVVYGYTF
TRBJ1-1 TRBV7-9 - - TGTGCCAGCAGCACGGACACCCAGAACACTGAAGCTTTCTTT CASSTDTQNTEAFF
TRBJ2-1 TRBV18 - - TGTGCCAGCTCACCCTCCAGGACAGTATACAATGAGCAGTTCTTC CASSPSRTVYNEQFF
TRBJ2-3 TRBV9 TRBD2 once TGTGCCAGCAGCCCCGACGGGGGGGGGCGCACAGATACGCAGTATTTT CASSPDGGGRTDTQYF
TRBJ2-7 TRBV5-7 TRBD2 - TGTGCCAGCAGCGATAGCGGGAGGACCCCCTACGAGCAGTACTTC CASSDSGRTPYEQYF
TRBJ2-1 TRBV4-1 TRBD1 many TGCGCCAGCAGCCATCGACAGGGGGCAGAGTCCCCCTATGAGCAGTTCTTC CASSHRQGAESPYEQFF
TRBJ1-3 TRBV5-3 TRBD1 few TGTGCCAGAAGGGATACGGGACAGATTGGAAACACCATATATTTT CARRDTGQIGNTIYF
TRBJ1-5 TRBV2 - few TGTGCCAGCAGGAGGGCGGGACAGCCCCAGCATTTT CASRRAGQPQHF
TRBJ2-5 TRBV30 TRBD2 - TGTGCCTGGGATCGGACCGGACTAGCGGGAGCGGCCCAGTACTTC CAWDRTGLAGAAQYF
TRBJ1-2 TRBV7-9 - - TGTGCCAGCAGCTACCGGACAGATGGCTACACCTTC CASSYRTDGYTF
TRBJ2-1 TRBV20-1 TRBD2 - TGCAGTGCTAGTGGTGCGGGAGGGCGGAATGAGCAGTTCTTC CSASGAGGRNEQFF
TRBJ2-1 TRBV11-3 - - TGTGCCAGCAGCTCCGTTAAGCTAAGTGCCTACAATGAGCAGTTCTTC CASSSVKLSAYNEQFF
TRBJ2-1 TRBV28 - once TGTGCCAGCACCCGACTCAATGAGCAGTTCTTC CASTRLNEQFF
TRBJ2-6 TRBV7-2 TRBD1 once TGTGCCAGCAGCACAGGGGGAACTGGGGCCAACGTCCTGACTTTC CASSTGGTGANVLTF
TRBJ1-4 TRBV30 - - TGTGCCTGGAGTGTTGGGCCGACAACTAATGAAAAACTGTTTTTT CAWSVGPTTNEKLFF
TRBJ2-7 TRBV28 - - TGTGCCAGCAGTCCTCCCCGTTACGAGCAGTACTTC CASSPPRYEQYF
TRBJ2-1 TRBV7-3 - - TGTGCCAGCAGCCCGGGACAACCCTACAATGAGCAGTTCTTC CASSPGQPYNEQFF
TRBJ2-7 TRBV11-2 - once TGTGCCAGCAGCCCACAGGGCGGCTCCTACGAGCAGTACTTC CASSPQGGSYEQYF
TRBJ2-7 TRBV5-6 - - TGTGCCAGCAGCTTGGCGGGGGTCTACGAGCAGTACTTC CASSLAGVYEQYF
TRBJ2-7 TRBV7-9 - - TGTGCCAGCAGCTTAGCAAAGGGGAGGTCCTACGAGCAGTACTTC CASSLAKGRSYEQYF
TRBJ1-2 TRBV6-5 - few TGTGCCAGCACCCGAACAGGCTATGGCTACACCTTC CASTRTGYGYTF
TRBJ1-2 TRBV28 - - TGTGCCAGCAGTCCTGGCGGGGCCACTAACTATGGCTACACCTTC CASSPGGATNYGYTF
TRBJ1-1 TRBV21-1 - - TGTGCCAGCAGCAAAGGCACACACAAAAAGAACACTGAAGCTTTCTTT CASSKGTHKKNTEAFF
TRBJ1-5 TRBV27 TRBD1 - TGTGCCAGCAGCCAGGGGGATAGCAATCAGCCCCAGCATTTT CASSQGDSNQPQHF
TRBJ1-2 TRBV19 - - TGTGCCAGTAGTATTATTACGGGACATACCTACACCTTC CASSIITGHTYTF
TRBJ2-7 TRBV11-3 TRBD1 - TGTGCCAGCAGCCCCGACAGGGGTTACGAGCAGTACTTC CASSPDRGYEQYF
TRBJ1-4 TRBV5-4 TRBD1 few TGTGCCAGCAGCTTGTCTCGGACAGGTCGTCCAACTAATGAAAAACTGTTTTTT CASSLSRTGRPTNEKLFF
TRBJ2-1 TRBV19 TRBD2 - TGTGCCAGTAGTAAGGTAGCGGGAATGAATGAGCAGTTCTTC CASSKVAGMNEQFF
TRBJ2-2 TRBV24-1 - - TGTGCCACCGCGGACTCCGCCCCCGGGGAGCTGTTTTTT CATADSAPGELFF
TRBJ2-1 TRBV7-9 - - TGTGCCAGCAGACAGGGGACTGGCTCCTACAATGAGCAGTTCTTC CASRQGTGSYNEQFF
TRBJ1-5 TRBV5-8 - - TGTGCCAGCAGCTTGGCGGCAGGAAATCAGCCCCAGCATTTT CASSLAAGNQPQHF
TRBJ2-2 TRBV6-2/TRBV6-3 - - TGTGCCAGCAGCCAGACATGGGCCGGGGAGCTGTTTTTT CASSQTWAGELFF